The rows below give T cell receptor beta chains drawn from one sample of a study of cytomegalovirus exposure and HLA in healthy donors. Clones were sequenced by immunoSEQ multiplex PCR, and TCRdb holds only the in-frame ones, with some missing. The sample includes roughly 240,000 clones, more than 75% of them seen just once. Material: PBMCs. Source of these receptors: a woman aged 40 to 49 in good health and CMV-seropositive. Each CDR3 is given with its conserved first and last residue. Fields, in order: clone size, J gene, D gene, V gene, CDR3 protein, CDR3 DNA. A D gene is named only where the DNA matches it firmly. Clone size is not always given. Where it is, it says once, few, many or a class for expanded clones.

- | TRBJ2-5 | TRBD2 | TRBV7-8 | CASMRTSGSRETQYF | TGTGCCAGCATGCGGACTAGCGGGAGTAGAGAGACCCAGTACTTC
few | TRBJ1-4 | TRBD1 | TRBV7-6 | CASRQQGNEKLFF | TGTGCCAGCCGACAACAGGGGAATGAAAAACTGTTTTTT
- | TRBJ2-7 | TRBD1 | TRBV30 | CAWSTTGYEQYF | TGTGCCTGGAGTACGACAGGGTACGAGCAGTACTTC
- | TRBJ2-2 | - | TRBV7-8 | CASSLDIGELFF | TGTGCCAGCAGCTTAGATATCGGGGAGCTGTTTTTT
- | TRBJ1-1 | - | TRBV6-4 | CASSVYTGMNTEAFF | TGTGCCAGCAGTGTCTATACAGGGATGAACACTGAAGCTTTCTTT
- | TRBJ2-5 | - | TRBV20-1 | CSARAQETQYF | TGCAGTGCTAGAGCACAAGAGACCCAGTACTTC
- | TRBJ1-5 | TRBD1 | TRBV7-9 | CASSATDRAPQHF | TGTGCCAGCAGCGCCACGGACAGGGCTCCCCAGCATTTT
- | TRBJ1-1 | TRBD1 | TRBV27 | CASSLSLQGAAFF | TGTGCCAGCAGTTTATCGTTGCAGGGGGCTGCTTTCTTT
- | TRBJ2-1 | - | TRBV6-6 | CASSIYDEQFF | TGTGCCAGCAGCATCTACGATGAGCAGTTCTTC
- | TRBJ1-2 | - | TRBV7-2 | CASSLAISGGGGYTF | TGTGCCAGCAGCTTAGCAATCTCGGGGGGCGGCGGCTACACCTTC
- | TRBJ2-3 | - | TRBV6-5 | CASSYSRWISTNTQYF | TGTGCCAGCAGTTACTCGCGGTGGATAAGCACAAATACGCAGTATTTT
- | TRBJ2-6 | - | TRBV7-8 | CASSLDFQGTSGANVLTF | TGTGCCAGCAGCTTAGATTTCCAGGGAACATCTGGGGCCAACGTCCTGACTTTC
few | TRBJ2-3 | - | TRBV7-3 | CASSPYQGGGTDTQYF | TGTGCCAGCAGCCCCTACCAGGGGGGCGGCACAGATACGCAGTATTTT
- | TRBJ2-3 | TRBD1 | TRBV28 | CASSLPGQGTDTQYF | TGTGCCAGCAGTTTACCGGGACAGGGAACAGATACGCAGTATTTT
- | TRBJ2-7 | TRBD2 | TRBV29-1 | CSVAKGRDEQYF | TGCAGCGTTGCCAAGGGGAGGGACGAGCAGTACTTC
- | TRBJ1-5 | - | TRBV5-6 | CASSFRPAGPQHF | TGTGCCAGCAGCTTCCGTCCAGCGGGGCCCCAGCATTTT
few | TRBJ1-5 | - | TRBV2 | CASSEEEGGNQPQHF | TGTGCCAGCAGTGAAGAGGAGGGCGGTAATCAGCCCCAGCATTTT
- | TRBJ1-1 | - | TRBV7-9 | CSSSPLPGANTEAFF | TGTTCCAGCAGCCCCCTGCCGGGAGCAAACACTGAAGCTTTCTTT
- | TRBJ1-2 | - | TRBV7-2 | CASSSSRDIRGYTF | TGTGCCAGCAGCTCGTCCCGGGACATTCGTGGCTACACCTTC
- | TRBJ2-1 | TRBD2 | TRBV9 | CASSVVTSGRGSSYNEQFF | TGTGCCAGCAGCGTAGTGACTAGCGGGAGGGGAAGCTCCTACAATGAGCAGTTCTTC
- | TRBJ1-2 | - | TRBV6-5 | CATVSGWNGYTF | TGTGCCACCGTGTCGGGGTGGAATGGCTACACCTTC
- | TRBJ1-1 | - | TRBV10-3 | CAISDIGGNTEAFF | TGTGCCATCAGTGATATAGGGGGTAACACTGAAGCTTTCTTT
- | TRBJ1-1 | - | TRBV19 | CASSGHQIEEAFF | TGTGCCAGTAGTGGTCATCAAATCGAGGAAGCTTTCTTT
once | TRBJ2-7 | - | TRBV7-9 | CASSLTMAGHSYEQYF | TGTGCCAGCAGCTTGACAATGGCGGGTCACTCCTACGAGCAGTACTTC
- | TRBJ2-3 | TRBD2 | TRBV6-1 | CASSPGLAGDTQYF | TGTGCCAGCAGCCCCGGACTAGCGGGAGATACGCAGTATTTT
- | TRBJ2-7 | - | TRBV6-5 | CASSSGTFSYYEQYF | TGTGCCAGCAGCTCAGGGACTTTCTCCTACTACGAGCAGTACTTC